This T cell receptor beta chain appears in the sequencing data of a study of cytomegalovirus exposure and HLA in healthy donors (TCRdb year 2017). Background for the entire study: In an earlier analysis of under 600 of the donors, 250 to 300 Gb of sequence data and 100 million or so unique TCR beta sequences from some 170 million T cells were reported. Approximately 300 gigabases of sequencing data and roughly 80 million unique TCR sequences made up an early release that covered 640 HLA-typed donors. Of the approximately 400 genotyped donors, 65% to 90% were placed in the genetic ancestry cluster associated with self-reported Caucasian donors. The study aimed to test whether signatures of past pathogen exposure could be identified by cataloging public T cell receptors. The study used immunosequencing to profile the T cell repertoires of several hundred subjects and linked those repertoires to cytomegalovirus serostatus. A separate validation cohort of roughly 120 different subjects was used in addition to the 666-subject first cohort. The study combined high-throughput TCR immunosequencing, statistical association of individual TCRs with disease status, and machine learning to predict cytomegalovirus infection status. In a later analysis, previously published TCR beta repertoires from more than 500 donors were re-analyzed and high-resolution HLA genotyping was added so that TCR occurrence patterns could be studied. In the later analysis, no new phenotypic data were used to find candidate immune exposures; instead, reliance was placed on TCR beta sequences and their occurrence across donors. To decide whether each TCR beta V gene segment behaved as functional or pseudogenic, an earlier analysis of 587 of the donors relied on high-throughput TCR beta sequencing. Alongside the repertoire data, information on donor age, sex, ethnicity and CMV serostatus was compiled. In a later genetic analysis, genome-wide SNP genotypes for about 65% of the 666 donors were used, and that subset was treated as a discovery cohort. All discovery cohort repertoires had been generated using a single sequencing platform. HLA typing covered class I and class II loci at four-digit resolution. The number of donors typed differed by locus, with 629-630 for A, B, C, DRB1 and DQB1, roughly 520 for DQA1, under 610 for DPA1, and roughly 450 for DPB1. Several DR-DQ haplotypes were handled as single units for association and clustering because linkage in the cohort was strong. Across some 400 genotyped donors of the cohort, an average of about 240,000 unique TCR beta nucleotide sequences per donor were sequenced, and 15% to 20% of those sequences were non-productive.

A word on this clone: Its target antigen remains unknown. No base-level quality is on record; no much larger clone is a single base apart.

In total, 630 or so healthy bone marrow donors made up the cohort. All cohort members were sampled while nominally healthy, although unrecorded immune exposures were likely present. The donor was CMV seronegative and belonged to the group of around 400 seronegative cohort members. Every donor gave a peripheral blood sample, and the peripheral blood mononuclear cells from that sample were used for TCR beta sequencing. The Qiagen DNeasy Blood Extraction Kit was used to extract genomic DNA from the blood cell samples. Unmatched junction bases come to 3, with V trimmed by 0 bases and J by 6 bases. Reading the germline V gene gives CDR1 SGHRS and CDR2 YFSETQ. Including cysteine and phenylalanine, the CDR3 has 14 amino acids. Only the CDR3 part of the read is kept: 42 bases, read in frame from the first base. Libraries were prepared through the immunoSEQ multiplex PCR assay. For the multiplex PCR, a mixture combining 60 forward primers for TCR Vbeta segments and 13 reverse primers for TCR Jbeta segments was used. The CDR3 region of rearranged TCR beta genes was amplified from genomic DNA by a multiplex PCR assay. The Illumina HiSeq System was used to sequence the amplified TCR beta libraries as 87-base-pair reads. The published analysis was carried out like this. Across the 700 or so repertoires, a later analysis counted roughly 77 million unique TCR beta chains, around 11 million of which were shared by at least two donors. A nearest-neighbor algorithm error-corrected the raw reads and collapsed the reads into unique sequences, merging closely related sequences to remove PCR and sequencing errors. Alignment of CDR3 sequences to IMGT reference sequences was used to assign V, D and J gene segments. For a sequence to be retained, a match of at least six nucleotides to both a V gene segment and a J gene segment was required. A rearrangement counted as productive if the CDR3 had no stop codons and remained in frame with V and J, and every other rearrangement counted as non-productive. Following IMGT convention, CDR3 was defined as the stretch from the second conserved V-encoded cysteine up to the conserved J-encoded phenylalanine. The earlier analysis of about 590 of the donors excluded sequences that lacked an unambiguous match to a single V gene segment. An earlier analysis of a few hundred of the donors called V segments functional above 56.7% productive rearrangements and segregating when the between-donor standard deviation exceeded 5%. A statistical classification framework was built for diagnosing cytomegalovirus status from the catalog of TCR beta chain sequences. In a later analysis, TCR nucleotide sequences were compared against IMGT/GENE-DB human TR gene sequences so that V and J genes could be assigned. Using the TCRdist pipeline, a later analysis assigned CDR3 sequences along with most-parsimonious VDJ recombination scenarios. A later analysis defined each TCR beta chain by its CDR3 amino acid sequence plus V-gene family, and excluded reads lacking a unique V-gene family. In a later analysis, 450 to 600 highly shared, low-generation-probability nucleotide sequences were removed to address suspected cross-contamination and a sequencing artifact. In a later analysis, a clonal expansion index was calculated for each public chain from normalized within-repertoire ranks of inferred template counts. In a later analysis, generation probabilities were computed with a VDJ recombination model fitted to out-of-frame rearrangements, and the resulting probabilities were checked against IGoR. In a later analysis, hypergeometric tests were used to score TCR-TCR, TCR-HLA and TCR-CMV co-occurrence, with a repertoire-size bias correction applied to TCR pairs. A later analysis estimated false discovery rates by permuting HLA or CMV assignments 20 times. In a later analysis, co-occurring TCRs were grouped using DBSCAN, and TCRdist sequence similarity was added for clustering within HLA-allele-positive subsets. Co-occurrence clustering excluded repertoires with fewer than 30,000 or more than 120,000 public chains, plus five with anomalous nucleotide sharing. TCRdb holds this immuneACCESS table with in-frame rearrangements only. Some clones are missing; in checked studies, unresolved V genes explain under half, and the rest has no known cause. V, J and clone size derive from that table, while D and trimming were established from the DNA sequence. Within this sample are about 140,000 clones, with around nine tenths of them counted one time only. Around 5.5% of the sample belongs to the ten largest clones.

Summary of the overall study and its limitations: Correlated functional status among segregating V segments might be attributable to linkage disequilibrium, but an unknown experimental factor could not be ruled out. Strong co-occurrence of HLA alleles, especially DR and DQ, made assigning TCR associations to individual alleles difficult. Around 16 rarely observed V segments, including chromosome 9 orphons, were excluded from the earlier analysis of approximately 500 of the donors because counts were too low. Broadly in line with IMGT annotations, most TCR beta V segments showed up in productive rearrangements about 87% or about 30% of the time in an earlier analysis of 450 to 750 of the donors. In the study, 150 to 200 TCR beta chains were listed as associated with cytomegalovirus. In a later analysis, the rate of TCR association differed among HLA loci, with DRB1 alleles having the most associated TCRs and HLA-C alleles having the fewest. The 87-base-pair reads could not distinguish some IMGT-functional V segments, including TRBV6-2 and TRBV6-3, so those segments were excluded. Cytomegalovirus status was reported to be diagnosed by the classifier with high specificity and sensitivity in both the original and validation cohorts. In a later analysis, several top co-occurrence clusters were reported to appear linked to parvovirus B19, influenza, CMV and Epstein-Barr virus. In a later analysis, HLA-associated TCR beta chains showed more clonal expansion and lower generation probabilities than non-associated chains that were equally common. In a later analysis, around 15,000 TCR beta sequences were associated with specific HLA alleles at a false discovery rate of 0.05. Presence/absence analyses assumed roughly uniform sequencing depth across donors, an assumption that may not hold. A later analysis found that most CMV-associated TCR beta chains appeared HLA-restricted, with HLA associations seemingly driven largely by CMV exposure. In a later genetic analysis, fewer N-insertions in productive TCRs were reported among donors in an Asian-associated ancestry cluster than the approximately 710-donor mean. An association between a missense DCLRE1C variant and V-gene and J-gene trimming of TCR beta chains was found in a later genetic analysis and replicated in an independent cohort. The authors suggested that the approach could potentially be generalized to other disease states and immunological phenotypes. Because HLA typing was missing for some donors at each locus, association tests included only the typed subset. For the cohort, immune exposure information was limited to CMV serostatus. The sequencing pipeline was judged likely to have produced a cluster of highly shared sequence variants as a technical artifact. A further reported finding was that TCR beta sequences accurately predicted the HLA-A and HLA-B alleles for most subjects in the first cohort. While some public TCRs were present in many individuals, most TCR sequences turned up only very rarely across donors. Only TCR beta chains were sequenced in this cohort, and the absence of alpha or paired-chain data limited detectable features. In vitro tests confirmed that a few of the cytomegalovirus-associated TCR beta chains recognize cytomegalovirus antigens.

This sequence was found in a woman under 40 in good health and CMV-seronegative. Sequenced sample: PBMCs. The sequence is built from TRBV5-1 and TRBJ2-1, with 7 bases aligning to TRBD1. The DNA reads TGCGCCAGCAGCTTGGGGGGACAGATCAATGAGCAGTTCTTC. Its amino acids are CASSLGGQINEQFF.